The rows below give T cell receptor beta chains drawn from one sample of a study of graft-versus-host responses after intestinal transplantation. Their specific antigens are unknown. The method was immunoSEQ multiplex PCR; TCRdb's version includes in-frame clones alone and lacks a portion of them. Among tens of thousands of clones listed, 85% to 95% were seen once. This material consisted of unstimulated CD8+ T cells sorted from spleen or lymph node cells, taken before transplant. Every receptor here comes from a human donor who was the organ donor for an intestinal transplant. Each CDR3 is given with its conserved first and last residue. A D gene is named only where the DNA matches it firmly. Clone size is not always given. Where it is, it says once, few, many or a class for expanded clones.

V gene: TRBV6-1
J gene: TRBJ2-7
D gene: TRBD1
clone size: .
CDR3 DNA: TGTGCCAGCGTACCGGGACAGGGGTTATCCTACGAGCAGTACTTC
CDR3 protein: CASVPGQGLSYEQYF

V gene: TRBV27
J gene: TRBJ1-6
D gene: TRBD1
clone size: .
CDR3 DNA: TGTGCCAGCAGTTCTCTTAGGTCGGGGACAGGGGGCGCGGGTTTTTCACCCCTCCACTTT
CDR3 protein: CASSSLRSGTGGAGFSPLHF

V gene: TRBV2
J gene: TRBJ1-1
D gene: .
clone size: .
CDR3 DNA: TGTGCCAGCGGGGCGTTGCAGGGAGGGAGGACTGAAGCTTTCTTT
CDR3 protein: CASGALQGGRTEAFF

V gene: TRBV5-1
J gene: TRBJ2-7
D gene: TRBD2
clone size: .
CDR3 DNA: TGCGCCAGCAGCTTGGGGCTAGCGGGCGAGCAGTACTTC
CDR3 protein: CASSLGLAGEQYF

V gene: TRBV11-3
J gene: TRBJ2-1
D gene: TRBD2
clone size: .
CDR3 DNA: TGTGCCAGCAGCCAGAGGCTAGCGGGGGACCAGGAGCAGTTCTTC
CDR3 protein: CASSQRLAGDQEQFF

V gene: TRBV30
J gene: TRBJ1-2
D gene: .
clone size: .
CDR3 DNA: TGTGCCTGGAGCCTCGGCTTTGGCTACACCTTC
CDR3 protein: CAWSLGFGYTF

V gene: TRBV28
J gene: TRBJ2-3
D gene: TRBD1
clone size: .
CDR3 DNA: TGTGCCAGCAGGGACAGGGGATACGGCACAGATACGCAGTATTTT
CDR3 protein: CASRDRGYGTDTQYF

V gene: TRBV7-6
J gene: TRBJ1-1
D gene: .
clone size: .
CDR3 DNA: TGTGCCAGTGGGGACACTGAAGCTTTCTTT
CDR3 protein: CASGDTEAFF

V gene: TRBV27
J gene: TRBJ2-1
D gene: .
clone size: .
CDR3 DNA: TGTGCCAGCAGTGGGACTTTAGATATATCCTACAATGAGCAGTTCTTC
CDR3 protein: CASSGTLDISYNEQFF

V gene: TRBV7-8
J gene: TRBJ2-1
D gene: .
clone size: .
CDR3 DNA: TGTGCCAGCAGCTTATTGGCTAGCGTTGATGAGCAGTTCTTC
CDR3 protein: CASSLLASVDEQFF

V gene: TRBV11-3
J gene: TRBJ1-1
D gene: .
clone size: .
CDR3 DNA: TGTGCCAGCAGCCCCCCCCTCGGTGGGGGTGTCGACACTGAAGCTTTCTTT
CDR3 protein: CASSPPLGGGVDTEAFF

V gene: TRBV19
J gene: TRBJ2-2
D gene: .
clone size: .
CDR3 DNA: TGTGCCAGTAGTGTGGCAGGGGAGGGCACCGGGGAGCTGTTTTTT
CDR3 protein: CASSVAGEGTGELFF

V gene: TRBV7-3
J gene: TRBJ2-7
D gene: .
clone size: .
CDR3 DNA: TGTGCCAGCAGCTCCCCGGGGGAAAACGAGCAGTACTTC
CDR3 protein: CASSSPGENEQYF

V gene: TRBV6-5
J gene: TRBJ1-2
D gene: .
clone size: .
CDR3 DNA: TGTGCCAGCAGCCAATCGGGGCAGGGAACCTATGGCTACACCTTC
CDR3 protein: CASSQSGQGTYGYTF

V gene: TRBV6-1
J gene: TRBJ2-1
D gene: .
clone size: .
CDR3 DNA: TGTGCCAGCAGCTCCCCCCGGCAGGTTAGCAATGAGCAGTTCTTC
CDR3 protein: CASSSPRQVSNEQFF

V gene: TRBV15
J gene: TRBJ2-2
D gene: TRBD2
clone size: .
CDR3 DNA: TGTGCCACCAGCAGAGATGGGACTAGCGGGGGGGCCGGGGAGCTGTTTTTT
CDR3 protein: CATSRDGTSGGAGELFF

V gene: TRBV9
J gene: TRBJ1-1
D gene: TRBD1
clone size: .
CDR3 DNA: TGTGCCAGCAGCGCACCGGGACAGGGGGCAGGGAATACTGAAGCTTTCTTT
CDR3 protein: CASSAPGQGAGNTEAFF

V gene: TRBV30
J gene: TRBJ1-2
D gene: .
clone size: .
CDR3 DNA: TGTGCCTGGACCCGAGGGACCTATGGCTACACCTTC
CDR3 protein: CAWTRGTYGYTF

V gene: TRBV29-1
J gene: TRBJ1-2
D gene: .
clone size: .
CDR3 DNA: TGCAGCGTTGAAGATAATAACTATGGCTACACCTTC
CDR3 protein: CSVEDNNYGYTF

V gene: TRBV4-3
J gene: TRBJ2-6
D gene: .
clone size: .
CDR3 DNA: TGCGCCAGCAGCCAAGCCCCATTACCCTTTCAGAGCTCTGGGGCCAACGTCCTGACTTTC
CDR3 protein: CASSQAPLPFQSSGANVLTF

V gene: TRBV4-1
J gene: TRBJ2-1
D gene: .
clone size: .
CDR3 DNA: TGCGCCAGCAGCCGAACTACAGAAAACAATGAGCAGTTCTTC
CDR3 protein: CASSRTTENNEQFF

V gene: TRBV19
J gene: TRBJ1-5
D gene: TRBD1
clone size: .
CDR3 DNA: TGTGCCTCGATATCCCGGGACAGGGTCAGCAATCAGCCCCAGCATTTT
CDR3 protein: CASISRDRVSNQPQHF

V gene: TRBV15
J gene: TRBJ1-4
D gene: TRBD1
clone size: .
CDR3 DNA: TGTGCCACCAGCAAGTCGGACAGGCTTAATGAAAAACTGTTTTTT
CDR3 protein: CATSKSDRLNEKLFF

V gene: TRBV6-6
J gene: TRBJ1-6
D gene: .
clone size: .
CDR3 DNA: TGTGCCAGCAGTTACTTTGGGGTCGGAGGGTCACCCCTCCACTTT
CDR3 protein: CASSYFGVGGSPLHF

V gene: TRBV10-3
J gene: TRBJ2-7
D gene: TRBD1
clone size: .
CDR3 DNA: TGTGCCATCAGTGTTCAGGACAGGGGAGGCGAGCAGTACTTC
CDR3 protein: CAISVQDRGGEQYF

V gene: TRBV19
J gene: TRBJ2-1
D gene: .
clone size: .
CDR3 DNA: TGTGCCAGTAGAGAGGGGATGGGGTACAATGAGCAGTTCTTC
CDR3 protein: CASREGMGYNEQFF

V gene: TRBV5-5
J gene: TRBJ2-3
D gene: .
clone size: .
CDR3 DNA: TGTGCCAGCAGCTTGGCAGGGGGCACAGATACGCAGTATTTT
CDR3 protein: CASSLAGGTDTQYF

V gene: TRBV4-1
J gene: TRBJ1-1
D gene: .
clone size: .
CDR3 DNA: TGCGCCAGCAGCCTGCGGGGGGACTTGTACACTGAAGCTTTCTTT
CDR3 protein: CASSLRGDLYTEAFF

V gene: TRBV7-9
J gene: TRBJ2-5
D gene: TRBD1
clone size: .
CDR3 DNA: TGTGCCAGCAGCCAAGTAGACAGGGCGGAACCCCAAGAGACCCAGTACTTC
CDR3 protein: CASSQVDRAEPQETQYF

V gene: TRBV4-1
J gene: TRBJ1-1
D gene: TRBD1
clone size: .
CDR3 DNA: TGCGCCAGCAGCCAAGGTAGGGACAGCACTGAAGCTTTCTTT
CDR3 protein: CASSQGRDSTEAFF

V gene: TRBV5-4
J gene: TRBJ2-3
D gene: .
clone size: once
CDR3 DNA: TGTGCCAGCAGCCTTTTTGGAACGCAGTATTTT
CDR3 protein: CASSLFGTQYF

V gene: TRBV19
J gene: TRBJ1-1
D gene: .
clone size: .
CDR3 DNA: TGTGCCAGTAGTATGACCGGAGAAGCTTTCTTT
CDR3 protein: CASSMTGEAFF

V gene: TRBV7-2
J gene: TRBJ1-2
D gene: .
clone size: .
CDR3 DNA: TGTGCCAGCAGACAAAGCTTGGGCGGGTACTATGGCTACACCTTC
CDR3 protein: CASRQSLGGYYGYTF

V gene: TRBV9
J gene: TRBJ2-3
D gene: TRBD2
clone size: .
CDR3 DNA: TGTGCCAGCAGCCCCTCCCCGACTAGCGGGGGGCACCGGGATACGCAGTATTTT
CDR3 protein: CASSPSPTSGGHRDTQYF

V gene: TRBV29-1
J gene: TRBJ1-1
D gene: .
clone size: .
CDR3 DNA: TGCAGCGTTGTCGTCATGGGGAGCAGCTCTGAAGCTTTCTTT
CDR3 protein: CSVVVMGSSSEAFF

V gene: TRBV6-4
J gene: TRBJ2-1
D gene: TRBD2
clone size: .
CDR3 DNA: TGTGCCAGCAGTGACTCGACTAGCGGGGGGGCCAATGAGCAGTTCTTC
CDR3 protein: CASSDSTSGGANEQFF

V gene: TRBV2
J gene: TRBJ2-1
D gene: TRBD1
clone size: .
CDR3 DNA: TGTGCCAGCGAGGGGGACAGGGGGCCCCCTAATGAGCAGTTCTTC
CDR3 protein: CASEGDRGPPNEQFF

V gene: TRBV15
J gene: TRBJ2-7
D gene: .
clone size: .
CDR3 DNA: TGTGCCACCAGCAGAGACGATGAGGGATCCTACGAGCAGTACTTC
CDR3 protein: CATSRDDEGSYEQYF

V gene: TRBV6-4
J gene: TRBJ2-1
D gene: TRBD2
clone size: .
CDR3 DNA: TGTGCCAGCAGTGGTAGCGGGGGGGCCTCAGGAAATGAGCAGTTCTTC
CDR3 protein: CASSGSGGASGNEQFF

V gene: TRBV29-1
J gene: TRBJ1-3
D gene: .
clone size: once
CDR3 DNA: TGCAGCGTTGAAGCCTCTGGAAACACCATATATTTT
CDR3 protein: CSVEASGNTIYF

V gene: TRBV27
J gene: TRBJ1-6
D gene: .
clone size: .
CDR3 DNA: TGTGCCAGCAGTTTTGGAGGGAGTCTTAATTCACCCCTCCACTTT
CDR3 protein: CASSFGGSLNSPLHF

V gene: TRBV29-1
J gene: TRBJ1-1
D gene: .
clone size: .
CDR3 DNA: TGCAGCGTCGACGAAAGGCAGGGGTCGAACACTGAAGCTTTCTTT
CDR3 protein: CSVDERQGSNTEAFF

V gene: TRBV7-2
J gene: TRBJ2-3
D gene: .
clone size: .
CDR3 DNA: TGTGCCAGCATCCCAGATACGTGGGTGGGTTGGACAGATACGCAGTATTTT
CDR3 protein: CASIPDTWVGWTDTQYF

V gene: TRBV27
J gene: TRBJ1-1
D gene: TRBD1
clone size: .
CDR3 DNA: TGTGCCAGCCGCATTTCCGGGACAGTTGGAACTGAAGCTTTCTTT
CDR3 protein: CASRISGTVGTEAFF

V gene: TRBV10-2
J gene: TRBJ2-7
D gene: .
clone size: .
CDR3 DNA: TGCGCCAGCAGTGATGGTTATGGCGACGAGCAGTACTTC
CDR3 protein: CASSDGYGDEQYF

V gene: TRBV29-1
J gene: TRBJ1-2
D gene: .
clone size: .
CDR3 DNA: TGCAGCGTTGGGACAGAATACTACACACACTATGGCTACACCTTC
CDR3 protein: CSVGTEYYTHYGYTF

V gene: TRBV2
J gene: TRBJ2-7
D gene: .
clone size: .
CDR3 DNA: TGTGCCAGCAGTGAAGCGGCCGGGTCCTACGAGCAGTACTTC
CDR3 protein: CASSEAAGSYEQYF

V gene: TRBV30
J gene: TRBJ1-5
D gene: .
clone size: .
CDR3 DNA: TGTGCCTGGAGTGTAGGCCAATATAGCAATCAGCCCCAGCATTTT
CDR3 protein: CAWSVGQYSNQPQHF

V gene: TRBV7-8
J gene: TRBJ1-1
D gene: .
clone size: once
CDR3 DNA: TGTGCCAGCAAGAAAGGGGACACTGAAGCTTTCTTT
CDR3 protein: CASKKGDTEAFF

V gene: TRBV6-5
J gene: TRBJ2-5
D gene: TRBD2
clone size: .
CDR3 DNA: TGTGCCAGCAGTTACGGGACTAGCGGGGTGGCCCAGTACTTC
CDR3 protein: CASSYGTSGVAQYF

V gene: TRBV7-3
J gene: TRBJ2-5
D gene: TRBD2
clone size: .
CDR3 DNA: TGTGCCAGCAGCATCAGCGGGGGATGGGAGACCCAGTACTTC
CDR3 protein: CASSISGGWETQYF

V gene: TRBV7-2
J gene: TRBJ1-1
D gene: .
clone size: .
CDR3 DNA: TGTGCCAGCAGCTTAGTGCTGGAGATGCGACCGGTGAAAGCTTTCTTT
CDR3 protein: CASSLVLEMRPVKAFF

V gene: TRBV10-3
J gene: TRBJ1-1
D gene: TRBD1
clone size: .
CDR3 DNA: TGTGCCATCAGCGGGGACAGGGGGCCAAGCACTGAAGCTTTCTTT
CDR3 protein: CAISGDRGPSTEAFF

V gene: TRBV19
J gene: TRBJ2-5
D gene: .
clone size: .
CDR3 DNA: TGTGCCAGTAGTGACCAAGAGACCCAGTACTTC
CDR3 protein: CASSDQETQYF